One sample yielded the 14 T cell receptor beta chains listed below, sequenced in a study of cytomegalovirus exposure and HLA in healthy donors. The table came from immunoSEQ multiplex PCR; TCRdb's copy has only in-frame clones and leaves some out. The sample shows tens of thousands of clones, more than 80% of them seen only once. The sample taken for sequencing was PBMCs. The receptors were gathered from a woman aged 18-29 years in good health and CMV-seronegative.

This chain links TRBV28 with TRBJ1-3; TRBD1 matches 7 bases. CDR1 is MDHEN, CDR2 SYDVKM, per germline. V dropped 6 bases and J dropped 4; count of bases not matched to a gene: 6. CDR3 size: 14 residues. CDR3 DNA: TGTGCCAGCAGCCCAGGGGGATCAGGAAACACCATATATTTT. It specifies CASSPGGSGNTIYF.

The chain carries TRBV6-1 and TRBJ2-5; 8 bases line up with TRBD2. Looked up from germline, CDR1 is MNHNS and CDR2 is SASEGT. After removal of 4 bases from V and 5 bases from J, the junction contained 9 bases not matched to a gene. The CDR3 loop spans 15 amino acids. CDR3 sequence: CASSGTGGLRETQYF. In nucleotides, the CDR3 is TGTGCCAGCAGTGGAACGGGGGGGCTCCGGGAGACCCAGTACTTC.

The gene calls are TRBV25-1 and TRBJ1-2; D call uncertain. Germline V lookup: CDR1 MGHDK, CDR2 SYGVNS. The CDR3 sequence is 14 residues long. Trimming took 3 bases from V and 2 from J, leaving 10 bases between them. CDR3 bases: TGTGCCAGCAGTGAGTCTGGGAGAAACTATGGCTACACCTTC. This codes for CASSESGRNYGYTF.

The V gene is TRBV6-5, the J gene TRBJ1-5, with TRBD1 identical over 9 bases. The ends lost 5 bases at V and 2 bases at J; junction bases unmatched: 4. The CDR3 runs to 15 residues. CDR1 is MNHEY, CDR2 SVGAGI, per germline. CDR3 amino acids: CASSRTGEGNQPQHF. The DNA of the CDR3 is TGTGCCAGCAGTCGGACAGGGGAAGGCAATCAGCCCCAGCATTTT.

Only one count was recorded for this clone. The chain links TRBV6-1 to TRBJ2-7; perhaps TRBD1 as D (6 bases). The CDR3 consists of 13 residues. V lost 8 bases and J lost 0, with 11 bases in between. The V gene's germline CDR1 is MNHNS and CDR2 SASEGT. The CDR3 DNA follows: TGTGCCAGCTTGACAGGCACCTCCTACGAGCAGTACTTC. It yields the protein CASLTGTSYEQYF.

The chain uses TRBV5-5 and TRBJ1-4; D possibly corresponds to TRBD1 (6 bases). CDR1 SGHKS and CDR2 YYEKEE come from the germline V gene (reference sequence). The CDR3 is made up of 13 amino acids. Trimming took 1 base from V and 8 from J, leaving 9 bases between them. CDR3 amino acids: CASSLTGREKLFF. The CDR3 coding sequence is TGTGCCAGCAGCTTGACAGGGCGAGAAAAACTGTTTTTT.

As concerns this clone: Additional DNA sequences in this sample encode the identical CDR3. This rearrangement joins TRBV15 to TRBJ2-7; D might be TRBD2 (6 bases). The germline V and J ends were trimmed by 0 bases and 4 bases, with 7 bases remaining between them. The CDR3 runs 13 residues. Germline lookup yields CDR1 LNHNV and CDR2 YYDKDF (reference sequence). The CDR3 is CATSRDRGYEQYF. DNA for the CDR3: TGTGCCACCAGCAGAGATCGGGGGTACGAGCAGTACTTC.

This clone is a singleton in its sample. The rearrangement joins TRBV5-1 to TRBJ2-7; 7 bases map to TRBD1. The V and J ends lost 4 bases and 4 bases, in that order; junction bases with no gene match: 8. Germline V gene sequence: CDR1 SGHRS, CDR2 YFSETQ. This CDR3 is 14 amino acids long. CDR3 DNA sequence: TGCGCCAGCAGCCCCCGGGACAGAGGGTACGAGCAGTACTTC. Its protein is CASSPRDRGYEQYF. Together with reference TRBV5-1 and TRBJ2-7, the CDR3 gives the full variable domain: KAGVTQTPRYLIKTRGQQVTLSCSPISGHRSVSWYQQTPGQGLQFLFEYFSETQRNKGNFPGRFSGRQFSNSRSEMNVSTLELGDSALYLCASSPRDRGYEQYFGPGTRLTVT.

The chain carries TRBV30 and TRBJ1-3; D call uncertain. The CDR3 is 15 amino acids. Germline CDR1 reads GTSNPN; CDR2 reads SVGIG (reference sequence). The ends were cut back, 4 bases at V and 1 base at J, with 14 bases in the middle. CDR3 sequence: CAWTLSAWSGNTIYF. In DNA, the CDR3 is TGTGCCTGGACCCTAAGTGCTTGGTCTGGAAACACCATATATTTT.

Points on this clone: One junction end disagrees with the germline gene, perhaps due to a read error. This chain joins TRBV7-2 and TRBJ2-3; no firm D call. The CDR3 totals 15 residues. CDR1 is SGHTA and CDR2 is FQGNSA in the germline V gene. CDR3 coding DNA: TGTGCCAGCAGCTTAACGAAGACCATCACAGATACGCAGTGTTTT. This sequence encodes CASSLTKTITDTQCF.

This chain uses TRBV4-1 with TRBJ1-1, with D possibly TRBD1 on 6 matching bases. The V gene's germline CDR1 is MGHRA and CDR2 YSYEKL. Deletions cut 3 bases from V and 3 bases from J, with 29 bases between. The CDR3 length is 20 residues. The CDR3: CASSQARWGRGPRSDTEAFF. CDR3 DNA sequence: TGCGCCAGCAGCCAGGCTAGATGGGGGCGAGGTCCTCGGTCGGACACTGAAGCTTTCTTT.

The chain has TRBV29-1 and TRBJ2-1, with a tentative D call TRBD2 (5 bases). The V end was cut by 7 bases, the J end by 1 base, with 11 bases between. The CDR3 spans 13 residues. From germline, CDR1 is SQVTM and CDR2 ANQGSEA. The CDR3 nucleotides are TGCAGCGCAAGGACTGTTTCCTACAATGAGCAGTTCTTC. Translated, it gives CSARTVSYNEQFF.

This chain links TRBV6-6 with TRBJ2-7; TRBD1 agrees at 12 bases. Germline CDR1 is MNHNY and CDR2 is SVGAGI (reference sequence). Trimming removed 1 base from V and 7 bases from J; junction bases left unmatched: 8. The CDR3 covers 16 residues. CDR3 loop: CASSYYGGTGGREQYF. CDR3 in DNA: TGTGCCAGCAGTTACTACGGCGGGACAGGGGGCCGGGAGCAGTACTTC.

The chain carries TRBV4-2 and TRBJ2-1; 7 nucleotides match TRBD2. The CDR3 contains 17 residues. V shed 0 bases, J shed 5 bases, and the junction held 10 bases outside the gene matches. Germline values: CDR1 LGHNA, CDR2 YNFKEQ. CDR3: CASSQDLEAGAHNEQFF. The DNA of the CDR3 is TGTGCCAGCAGCCAAGATCTGGAGGCGGGAGCTCACAATGAGCAGTTCTTC.